This T cell receptor (beta chain) came from a study of cytomegalovirus exposure and HLA in healthy donors. As for the study in general: Most donors, roughly 82% of several hundred genotyped, fell in the Caucasian-associated ancestry cluster.

Points from the study as a whole: Cytomegalovirus association was listed for 164 TCR beta chains. Presence/absence analyses assumed roughly uniform sequencing depth across donors, which may not hold.

In its sample, this clone was seen once. Its antigen is undetermined. PCR primers comprised 60 Vbeta and 13 Jbeta primers. Sequencing was performed with immunoSEQ multiplex PCR; in TCRdb, only in-frame clones are kept and a portion is missing. The table has approximately 150,000 clones, around 74% seen once. The sequenced material came from PBMCs. This receptor was taken from a man aged 45-65 years in good health and CMV-seropositive.

The CDR3 sequence: CASSELGTSYLYEQYF. The CDR3 coding sequence is TGTGCCAGCAGTGAGCTTGGGACTAGCTACCTATACGAGCAGTACTTC. The J gene is TRBJ2-7, the V gene TRBV6-1; 9 positions match TRBD2. Germline V gene sequence: CDR1 MNHNS, CDR2 SASEGT. V shed 3 bases, J shed 4 bases, and the junction held 10 bases outside the gene matches. CDR3 length: 16 amino acids.